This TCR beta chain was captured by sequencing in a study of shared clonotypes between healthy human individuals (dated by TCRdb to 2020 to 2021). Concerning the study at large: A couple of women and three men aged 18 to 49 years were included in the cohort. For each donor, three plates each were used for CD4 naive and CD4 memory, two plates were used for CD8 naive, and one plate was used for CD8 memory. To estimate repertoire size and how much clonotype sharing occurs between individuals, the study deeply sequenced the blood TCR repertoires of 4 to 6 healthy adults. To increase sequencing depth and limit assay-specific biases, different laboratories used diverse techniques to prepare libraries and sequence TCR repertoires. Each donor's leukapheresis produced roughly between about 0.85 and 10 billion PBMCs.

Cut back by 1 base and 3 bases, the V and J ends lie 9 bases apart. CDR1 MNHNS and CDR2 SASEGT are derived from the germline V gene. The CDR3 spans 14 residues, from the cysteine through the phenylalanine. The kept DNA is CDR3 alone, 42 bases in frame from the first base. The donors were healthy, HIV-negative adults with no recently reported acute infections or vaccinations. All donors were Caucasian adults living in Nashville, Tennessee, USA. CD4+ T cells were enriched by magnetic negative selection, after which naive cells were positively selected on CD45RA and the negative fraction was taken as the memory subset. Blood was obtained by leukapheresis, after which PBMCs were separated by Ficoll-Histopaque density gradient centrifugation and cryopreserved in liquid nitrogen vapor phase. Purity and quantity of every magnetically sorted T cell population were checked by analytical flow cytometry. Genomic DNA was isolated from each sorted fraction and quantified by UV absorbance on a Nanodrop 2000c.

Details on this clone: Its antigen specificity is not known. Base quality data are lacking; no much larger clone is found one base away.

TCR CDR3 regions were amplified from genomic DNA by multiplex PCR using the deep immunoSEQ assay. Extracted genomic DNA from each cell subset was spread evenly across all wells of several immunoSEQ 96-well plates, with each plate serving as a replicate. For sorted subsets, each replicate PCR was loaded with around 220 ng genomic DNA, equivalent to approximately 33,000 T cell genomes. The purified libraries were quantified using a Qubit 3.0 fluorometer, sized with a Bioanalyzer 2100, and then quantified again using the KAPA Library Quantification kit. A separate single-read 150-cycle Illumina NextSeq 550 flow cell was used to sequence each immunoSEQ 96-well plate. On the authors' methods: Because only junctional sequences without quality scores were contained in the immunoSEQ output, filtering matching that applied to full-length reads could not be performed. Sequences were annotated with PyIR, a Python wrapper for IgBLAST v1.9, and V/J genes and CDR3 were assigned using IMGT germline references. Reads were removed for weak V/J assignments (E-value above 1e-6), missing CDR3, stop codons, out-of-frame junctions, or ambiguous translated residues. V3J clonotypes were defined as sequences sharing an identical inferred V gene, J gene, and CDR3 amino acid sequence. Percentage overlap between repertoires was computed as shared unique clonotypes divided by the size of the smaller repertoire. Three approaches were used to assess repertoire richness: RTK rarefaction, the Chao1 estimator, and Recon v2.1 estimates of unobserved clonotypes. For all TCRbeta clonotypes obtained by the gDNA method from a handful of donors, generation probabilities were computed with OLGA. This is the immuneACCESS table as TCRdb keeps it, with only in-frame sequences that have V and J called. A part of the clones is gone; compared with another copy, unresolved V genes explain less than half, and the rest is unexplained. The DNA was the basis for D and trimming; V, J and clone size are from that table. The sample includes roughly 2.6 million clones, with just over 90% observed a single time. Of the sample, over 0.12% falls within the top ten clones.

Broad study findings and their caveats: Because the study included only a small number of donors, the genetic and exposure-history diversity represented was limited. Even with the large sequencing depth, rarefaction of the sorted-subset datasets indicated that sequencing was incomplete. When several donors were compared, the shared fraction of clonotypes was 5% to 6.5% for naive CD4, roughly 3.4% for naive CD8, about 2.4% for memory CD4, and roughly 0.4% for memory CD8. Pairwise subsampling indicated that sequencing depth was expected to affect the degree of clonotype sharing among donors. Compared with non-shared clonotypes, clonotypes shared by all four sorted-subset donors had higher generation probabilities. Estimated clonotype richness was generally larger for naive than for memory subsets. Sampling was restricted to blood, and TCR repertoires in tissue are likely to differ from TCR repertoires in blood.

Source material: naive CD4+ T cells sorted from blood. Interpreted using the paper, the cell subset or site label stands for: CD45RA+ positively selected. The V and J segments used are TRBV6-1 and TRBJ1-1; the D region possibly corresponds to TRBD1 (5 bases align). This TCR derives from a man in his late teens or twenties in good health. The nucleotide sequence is TGTGCCAGCAGTGAAGGGGGGGAGTACACTGAAGCTTTCTTT. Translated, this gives CASSEGGEYTEAFF.